This T cell receptor (beta chain) was found in a study of T cell changes during pregnancy in multiple sclerosis. V shed 3 bases and J shed 2 bases, with 18 bases lying between them. Germline CDR1 and CDR2: SGDLS and YYNGEE. CDR3 length: 17 residues. Profiled with immunoSEQ multiplex PCR; TCRdb holds only in-frame clones, not every one. The table has 85,000 to 120,000 clones, 92% seen once. V usage is TRBV9 and J usage is TRBJ1-3, with D perhaps matching TRBD1 (5 bases). The sample in question was peripheral blood, obtained after pregnancy. This sequence originates from a female donor with multiple sclerosis, enrolled in a pregnancy study. The CDR3 loop reads CASSARLGTVAGNTIYF. In nucleotides, the CDR3 is TGTGCCAGCAGCGCCCGACTTGGGACTGTGGCTGGAAACACCATATATTTT.